The sequence of this T cell receptor beta chain was determined in a study of blood T cell repertoires in COVID-19. The overall study: Italy, Spain and the United States were the sources of the convalescent and acute COVID-19 samples. Nucleic acid was either cDNA or gDNA, and it came from T cells, B-cell-depleted T cells, or PBMCs.

The authors' processing: Amplification of reference gene primers was used by the study to estimate nucleated cell counts. Profiled with immunoSEQ multiplex PCR; TCRdb holds only in-frame clones, not every one. From that table come the V and J calls and clone size; the DNA was used to work out D and trimming. The sample lists 65,000 to 90,000 clones, 70% to 85% occurring once. The CDR3 runs to 13 residues. Sample: peripheral blood. The TCR originated in a woman aged 60-75 years with acute or convalescent COVID-19. This chain joins TRBV21-1 and TRBJ1-1; TRBD1, the D gene given by the table, was not confirmed from the DNA. TRBV21-1 is deemed a pseudogene. The CDR3 region is CASSVTANTEAFF. The CDR3 nucleotides are TGTGCCAGCAGCGTGACAGCGAACACTGAAGCTTTCTTT.